This T cell receptor (beta chain) came from a study of blood T cell repertoires in COVID-19. At the level of the study: Acute-phase and convalescent COVID-19 samples originated in the United States, Italy and Spain. PBMCs, B-cell-depleted T cells, or T cells were the source of the cDNA or gDNA that made up the material.

Authors' processing steps: Amplification of reference gene primers was used by the study to estimate nucleated cell counts. Profiling relied on immunoSEQ multiplex PCR, and the TCRdb table lists in-frame clones only, not all of them. For V, J and clone size, that table is used; D and trimming come from the DNA. The sample has approximately 500,000 clones; 70% to 90% are singletons. The receptor was derived from a human donor in a cohort sampled during active COVID-19. Input material: peripheral blood.

This chain's CDR3 is CASSRLTAYGYTF. The DNA for the CDR3 is TGTGCCAGCAGTCGACTGACAGCATATGGCTACACCTTC. The rearrangement uses TRBV6-5 and TRBJ1-2, with D perhaps matching TRBD1 (5 bases). The CDR3 runs 13 residues. CDR1 is MNHEY, CDR2 SVGAGI, per germline. The V and J ends lost 5 bases and 5 bases respectively, with 12 bases between them.